These T cell receptor beta chains were read from a single sample in a study of beta chain features in type 1 diabetes. Data came from immunoSEQ multiplex PCR; TCRdb stores just in-frame clones and leaves some out. The sample shows more than 250,000 clones, roughly an eighth of them seen only once. Source material: naive CD4+ T cells from blood. These receptors were taken from a man aged 30-40 years with type 1 diabetes. Both conserved end residues are part of each CDR3. A D gene is named only where the DNA matches it firmly. Rows may omit the clone size; those that give it use once, few, many or a size class.

V gene	clone size	D gene	J gene	CDR3 length	CDR3 DNA	CDR3 protein
TRBV19	.	TRBD1	TRBJ1-2	13	TGTGCCAGTAGGACAGGGGGAGGCTATGGCTACACCTTC	CASRTGGGYGYTF
TRBV11-2	few	.	TRBJ2-5	14	TGTGCCAGCAGCTTAAACGCAGGGCAAGAGACCCAGTACTTC	CASSLNAGQETQYF
TRBV19	few	TRBD1	TRBJ2-1	13	TGTGCCACCCGGGACAGGGGGGAGAATGAGCAGTTCTTC	CATRDRGENEQFF
TRBV5-4	.	TRBD1	TRBJ2-6	16	TGTGCCAGCAGCTTAACAGGGGGCTCTGGGGCCAACGTCCTGACTTTC	CASSLTGGSGANVLTF
TRBV2	.	TRBD1	TRBJ1-5	14	TGTGCCAGCAGTATCGGACAGGGAGGTCAGCCCCAGCATTTT	CASSIGQGGQPQHF
TRBV18	few	TRBD1	TRBJ2-7	15	TGTGCCAGCTCACCCGACAGGGCCCACTCCTACGAGCAGTACTTC	CASSPDRAHSYEQYF
TRBV25-1	few	.	TRBJ1-6	15	TGTGCCAGCAGTGACATCGGCAGGGGCAGTTCACCCCTCCACTTT	CASSDIGRGSSPLHF
TRBV7-3	.	TRBD1	TRBJ1-1	15	TGTGCCAGCAGCTTAACGGGGTCAGGGGGCACTGAAGCTTTCTTT	CASSLTGSGGTEAFF
TRBV18	.	.	TRBJ1-5	15	TGTGCCAGCTCACCAATGGAGGGGATCGGTCAGCCCCAGCATTTT	CASSPMEGIGQPQHF
TRBV5-4	.	.	TRBJ2-5	13	TGTGCCAGCAGCCCTCGGGGGGCAGAGACCCAGTACTTC	CASSPRGAETQYF
TRBV19	.	.	TRBJ2-3	14	TGTGCCAGTAGTATGAGAGGTATCGTGGATACGCAGTATTTT	CASSMRGIVDTQYF
TRBV28	.	.	TRBJ1-1	14	TGTGCCAGCAATCGGACACCTATGAACACTGAAGCTTTCTTT	CASNRTPMNTEAFF
TRBV28	once	.	TRBJ2-2	15	TGTGCCAGCACTCCCGGCGGAACGAACACCGGGGAGCTGTTTTTT	CASTPGGTNTGELFF
TRBV5-1	few	.	TRBJ2-1	15	TGCGCCAGCAGCTTGGGCGGGTATTCCTACAATGAGCAGTTCTTC	CASSLGGYSYNEQFF
TRBV7-2	.	.	TRBJ1-2	15	TGTGCCAGCAGCCGAGGGGTCCCCGGGAGGAGCGGCTACACCTTC	CASSRGVPGRSGYTF
TRBV6-6	.	.	TRBJ2-1	13	TGTGCCAGCAGTTACTCGAGTGATTGGGAGCAGTTCTTC	CASSYSSDWEQFF
TRBV18	.	.	TRBJ2-1	12	TGTGCCAGCTCAGTATCACAGGAGGGACAGTTCTTC	CASSVSQEGQFF
TRBV5-1	few	TRBD1	TRBJ2-5	14	TGCGCCAGCAGCTCCGGGACAGGGATTGAGACCCAGTACTTC	CASSSGTGIETQYF
TRBV7-3	.	.	TRBJ2-3	15	TGTGCCAGCAGCTTGAATGCGGTTAGCACAGATACGCAGTATTTT	CASSLNAVSTDTQYF
TRBV6-6	few	.	TRBJ2-7	12	TGTGCCAGCACCAACTCGGGGTACGAGCAGTACTTC	CASTNSGYEQYF
TRBV7-9	.	.	TRBJ2-3	15	TGTGCCAGCAGCTCGACAGTAGATAGCACAGATACGCAGTATTTT	CASSSTVDSTDTQYF
TRBV7-6	few	.	TRBJ2-7	14	TGTGCCAGCAGCTTAGTCCTAGGGGGATCCGAGCAGTACTTC	CASSLVLGGSEQYF
TRBV6-5	few	.	TRBJ2-3	14	TGTGCCAGCAGCTTGGTGCGTAGCACAGATACGCAGTATTTT	CASSLVRSTDTQYF
TRBV5-1	few	TRBD2	TRBJ2-7	16	TGCGCCAGCAGCTTGTGGGCTAGCGGGGTACCCTACGAGCAGTACTTC	CASSLWASGVPYEQYF
TRBV9	.	.	TRBJ2-5	14	TGTGCCAGCAGCGCCAGCGGTCAGCAAGAGACCCAGTACTTC	CASSASGQQETQYF
TRBV27	.	.	TRBJ2-7	14	TGTGCCAGCAGCCCACGAGATACTTCCTACGAGCAGTACTTC	CASSPRDTSYEQYF
TRBV28	.	TRBD1	TRBJ1-2	14	TGTGCCAGCAGTCCTGGGACAGCTAACTATGGCTACACCTTC	CASSPGTANYGYTF
TRBV7-2	few	.	TRBJ2-5	13	TGTGCCAGCAGCTTGGGACTTGCAGAGACCCAGTACTTC	CASSLGLAETQYF
TRBV18	.	.	TRBJ2-2	16	TGTGCCAGCTCACCAATCTTGACTAGTTCCACCGGGGAGCTGTTTTTT	CASSPILTSSTGELFF
TRBV7-9	few	.	TRBJ2-7	14	TGTGCCAGCAGCGCCCAACAGGGAATCTACGAGCAGTACTTC	CASSAQQGIYEQYF
TRBV9	few	TRBD2	TRBJ2-2	17	TGTGCCAGCAGCCCGCAGACAACTAGCGGGTACCCCGGGGAGCTGTTTTTT	CASSPQTTSGYPGELFF
TRBV30	.	.	TRBJ1-4	14	TGTGCCTGGAGTGTACTTGCAGGGACTGGAAAACTGTTTTTT	CAWSVLAGTGKLFF
TRBV7-9	few	TRBD2	TRBJ2-1	16	TGTGCCAGCAGCTTACTGGGGACTAGACCCTACAATGAGCAGTTCTTC	CASSLLGTRPYNEQFF
TRBV5-6	.	.	TRBJ2-5	13	TGTGCCAGCAGCTTGGGGGCCCAAGAGACCCAGTACTTC	CASSLGAQETQYF
TRBV11-2	few	TRBD2	TRBJ2-1	19	TGTGCCAGCAGCTTGTCGACTAGCGGGAGGGCCGGGTCCTACAATGAGCAGTTCTTC	CASSLSTSGRAGSYNEQFF
TRBV19	few	TRBD1	TRBJ2-1	16	TGTGCCAGTAGTATCAAACAGGGGGCGCAAAGGTATGAGCAGTTCTTC	CASSIKQGAQRYEQFF
TRBV5-1	.	.	TRBJ2-5	15	TGCGCCAGCAGCTTGTTGGGGGCCGAAAAAGAGACCCAGTACTTC	CASSLLGAEKETQYF
TRBV2	few	.	TRBJ1-1	13	TGTGCCAGCAGTGGACAGCCGAACACTGAAGCTTTCTTT	CASSGQPNTEAFF
TRBV30	few	TRBD1	TRBJ1-5	18	TGTGCCTGGAGTAGGGACAGGGTGAGTGGGTATAGCAATCAGCCCCAGCATTTT	CAWSRDRVSGYSNQPQHF
TRBV15	.	.	TRBJ1-3	15	TGTGCCACCAGCAGAGTGGACAGCTCTGGAAACACCATATATTTT	CATSRVDSSGNTIYF
TRBV2	.	.	TRBJ2-1	17	TGTGCCAGCAGTGAGGAGACTATGATTAGCTCCTACAATGAGCAGTTCTTC	CASSEETMISSYNEQFF
TRBV6-1	.	.	TRBJ1-1	13	TGTGCCAGCAGTGAAGCATTGAGGGCTACGGCTTTCTTT	CASSEALRATAFF
TRBV6-6	.	TRBD1	TRBJ2-7	16	TGTGCCAGCAGTACCGGGACAGGGGGGATGACCTACGAGCAGTACTTC	CASSTGTGGMTYEQYF
TRBV18	.	TRBD2	TRBJ2-1	14	TGTGCCAGCTCACCCCGGACTAGCGGATCACAGCAGTTCTTC	CASSPRTSGSQQFF
TRBV14	few	.	TRBJ2-3	13	TGTGCCAGCAGCCAAACCTACACAGATACGCAGTATTTT	CASSQTYTDTQYF
TRBV15	few	TRBD2	TRBJ2-1	19	TGTGCCACCAGCAGAGCTTCTAGCGGGGGCCTCTGGGATTACAATGAGCAGTTCTTC	CATSRASSGGLWDYNEQFF
TRBV28	.	.	TRBJ2-4	15	TGTGCCAGCAGTTTTAGAGGGTCAGCCAAAAACATTCAGTACTTC	CASSFRGSAKNIQYF
TRBV5-1	.	TRBD2	TRBJ2-5	16	TGCGCCAGCAGCCTAGGACTAGCGGGAGATCGGGAGACCCAGTACTTC	CASSLGLAGDRETQYF
TRBV7-6	.	.	TRBJ1-5	11	TGTGCCAGCGGACAAAATCAGCCCCAGCATTTT	CASGQNQPQHF
TRBV5-1	few	.	TRBJ2-7	15	TGCGCCAGCAGCTTGGGTGGGACAAGAACCTACGAGCAGTACTTC	CASSLGGTRTYEQYF
TRBV7-2	.	.	TRBJ1-1	14	TGTGCCAGCAGCTCGTCAGGGAAGGTCACTGAAGCTTTCTTT	CASSSSGKVTEAFF
TRBV2	few	TRBD1	TRBJ2-2	16	TGTGCCAGCAGGACGTACAGGGGGCGGAGAACCGGGGAGCTGTTTTTT	CASRTYRGRRTGELFF
TRBV2	few	TRBD2	TRBJ2-1	15	TGTGCCAGCAGGGGTCTAGCGGGAGGGTTGAATGAGCAGTTCTTC	CASRGLAGGLNEQFF
TRBV9	.	.	TRBJ1-1	13	TGTGCCAGCAGCGTACAAGGGGGCACTGAAGCTTTCTTT	CASSVQGGTEAFF
TRBV2	.	TRBD1	TRBJ1-1	14	TGTGCCAGCAGTCAACAGGGGGTAGGGACTGAAGCTTTCTTT	CASSQQGVGTEAFF